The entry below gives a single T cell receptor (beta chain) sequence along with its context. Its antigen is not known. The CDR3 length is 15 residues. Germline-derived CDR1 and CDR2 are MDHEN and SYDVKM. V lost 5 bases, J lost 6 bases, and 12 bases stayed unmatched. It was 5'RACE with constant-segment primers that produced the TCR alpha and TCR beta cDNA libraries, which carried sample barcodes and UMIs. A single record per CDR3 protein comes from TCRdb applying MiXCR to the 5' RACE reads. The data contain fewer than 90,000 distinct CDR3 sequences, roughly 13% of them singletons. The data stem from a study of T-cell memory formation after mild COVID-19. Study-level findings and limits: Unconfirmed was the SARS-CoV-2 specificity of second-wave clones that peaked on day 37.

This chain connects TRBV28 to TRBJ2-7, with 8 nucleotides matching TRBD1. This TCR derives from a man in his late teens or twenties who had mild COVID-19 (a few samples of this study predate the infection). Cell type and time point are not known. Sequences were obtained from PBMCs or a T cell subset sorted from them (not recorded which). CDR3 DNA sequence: TGTGCCAGCAGTCACCGGGTCAGGGGGCGAAGCGAGCAGTACGTC. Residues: CASSHRVRGRSEQYV.